The 6 T cell receptor beta chains below come from one sample, sequenced in a study of T-cell reconstitution after alpha-beta-depleted transplantation in children. Preparation of the TCRbeta library involved a method that used unique molecular identifiers. TCRdb re-called the PCR reads through MiXCR, storing one row per CDR3 protein. The sample consists of some 590,000 distinct CDR3 sequences, roughly 10% of them appearing once. The sample consisted of PBMCs from the stem cell graft donor, taken from the stem cell graft. The receptors originated from a human donor who donated a stem cell graft to a child with acute myeloid leukemia.

The table lists this clonotype with many counts. This sequence joins TRBV28 and TRBJ2-7; tentative D call: TRBD1 (6 bases). Trimming took 7 bases from V and 2 from J, leaving 15 bases between them. This CDR3 region has 14 residues. Germline CDR1 reads MDHEN; CDR2 reads SYDVKM. As DNA, the CDR3 is TGTGCCAGCAAGGGACAATTCAACGCCTACGAGCAGTACTTC. This sequence encodes CASKGQFNAYEQYF.

The table lists this clonotype with a few counts. V gene TRBV7-3 combines with J gene TRBJ2-2; D call uncertain. This CDR3 contains 15 residues. Trimming took off 4 bases at V and 1 base at J, with 10 bases between the two ends. Germline V gene sequence: CDR1 SGHTA, CDR2 FQGTGA. The CDR3 loop reads CASSSSGLNTGELFF. The CDR3 region has the DNA TGTGCCAGCAGCTCCTCCGGGCTGAACACCGGGGAGCTGTTTTTT. Looking up the rest from reference TRBV7-3 and TRBJ2-2 gives the full variable domain: GAGVSQTPSNKVTEKGKYVELRCDPISGHTALYWYRQSLGQGPEFLIYFQGTGAADDSGLPNDRFFAVRPEGSVSTLKIQRTERGDSAVYLCASSSSGLNTGELFFGEGSRLTVL.

The chain recombines TRBV5-5 with TRBJ2-2, with D perhaps TRBD1 (6 bases). CDR1 is SGHKS, CDR2 YYEKEE, per germline (reference sequence). Trimming took 0 bases from V and 9 from J, leaving 18 bases between them. This CDR3 has 16 residues. CDR3 DNA: TGTGCCAGCAGCTTGGCCGTGATAGGGGGTAATCGGGAGCTGTTTTTT. Protein product: CASSLAVIGGNRELFF. The variable domain in full, completed from reference TRBV5-5 and TRBJ2-2, reads DAGVTQSPTHLIKTRGQQVTLRCSPISGHKSVSWYQQVLGQGPQFIFQYYEKEERGRGNFPDRFSARQFPNYSSELNVNALLLGDSALYLCASSLAVIGGNRELFFGEGSRLTVL.

Regarding this clonotype: The CDR3 end shows no conserved phenylalanine or tryptophan, and so a read error is likely. The rearrangement uses TRBV6-2 or TRBV6-3 and TRBJ1-2, with D uncertain. Germline-derived CDR1 and CDR2 are MNHEY and SVGEGT. The CDR3 contains 14 residues. The V and J ends lost 0 bases and 8 bases respectively, with 13 bases between them. The CDR3: CASSYSDQPRGYTS. The CDR3 nucleotides read TGTGCCAGCAGTTACTCGGACCAGCCTAGGGGCTACACCTCC.

At least ten counts were recorded for this clonotype. The gene calls are TRBV29-1 and TRBJ1-5; tentative D call: TRBD1 (6 bases). There are 14 residues in the CDR3. Between the trimmed V and J ends, which lost 5 bases and 0 bases, there was a span of 11 bases. The V gene's germline CDR1 is SQVTM and CDR2 ANQGSEA. CDR3 amino acids: CSVKGVDSNQPQHF. For the CDR3, the DNA is TGCAGCGTTAAGGGGGTGGATAGCAATCAGCCCCAGCATTTT.

Only a few counts were recorded for this clonotype. The V and J genes are TRBV20-1 and TRBJ2-1; TRBD2 might be the D (5 bases). Between the trimmed V and J ends, which lost 1 base and 13 bases, there was a span of 17 bases. The germline CDR1 and CDR2 sequences are DFQATT and SNEGSKA (reference sequence). CDR3 length equals 13 residues. For the CDR3, the DNA is TGCAGTGCTAGAGTTTCGGAGGTCTCCGGTCAGTTCTTC. Amino acids: CSARVSEVSGQFF.